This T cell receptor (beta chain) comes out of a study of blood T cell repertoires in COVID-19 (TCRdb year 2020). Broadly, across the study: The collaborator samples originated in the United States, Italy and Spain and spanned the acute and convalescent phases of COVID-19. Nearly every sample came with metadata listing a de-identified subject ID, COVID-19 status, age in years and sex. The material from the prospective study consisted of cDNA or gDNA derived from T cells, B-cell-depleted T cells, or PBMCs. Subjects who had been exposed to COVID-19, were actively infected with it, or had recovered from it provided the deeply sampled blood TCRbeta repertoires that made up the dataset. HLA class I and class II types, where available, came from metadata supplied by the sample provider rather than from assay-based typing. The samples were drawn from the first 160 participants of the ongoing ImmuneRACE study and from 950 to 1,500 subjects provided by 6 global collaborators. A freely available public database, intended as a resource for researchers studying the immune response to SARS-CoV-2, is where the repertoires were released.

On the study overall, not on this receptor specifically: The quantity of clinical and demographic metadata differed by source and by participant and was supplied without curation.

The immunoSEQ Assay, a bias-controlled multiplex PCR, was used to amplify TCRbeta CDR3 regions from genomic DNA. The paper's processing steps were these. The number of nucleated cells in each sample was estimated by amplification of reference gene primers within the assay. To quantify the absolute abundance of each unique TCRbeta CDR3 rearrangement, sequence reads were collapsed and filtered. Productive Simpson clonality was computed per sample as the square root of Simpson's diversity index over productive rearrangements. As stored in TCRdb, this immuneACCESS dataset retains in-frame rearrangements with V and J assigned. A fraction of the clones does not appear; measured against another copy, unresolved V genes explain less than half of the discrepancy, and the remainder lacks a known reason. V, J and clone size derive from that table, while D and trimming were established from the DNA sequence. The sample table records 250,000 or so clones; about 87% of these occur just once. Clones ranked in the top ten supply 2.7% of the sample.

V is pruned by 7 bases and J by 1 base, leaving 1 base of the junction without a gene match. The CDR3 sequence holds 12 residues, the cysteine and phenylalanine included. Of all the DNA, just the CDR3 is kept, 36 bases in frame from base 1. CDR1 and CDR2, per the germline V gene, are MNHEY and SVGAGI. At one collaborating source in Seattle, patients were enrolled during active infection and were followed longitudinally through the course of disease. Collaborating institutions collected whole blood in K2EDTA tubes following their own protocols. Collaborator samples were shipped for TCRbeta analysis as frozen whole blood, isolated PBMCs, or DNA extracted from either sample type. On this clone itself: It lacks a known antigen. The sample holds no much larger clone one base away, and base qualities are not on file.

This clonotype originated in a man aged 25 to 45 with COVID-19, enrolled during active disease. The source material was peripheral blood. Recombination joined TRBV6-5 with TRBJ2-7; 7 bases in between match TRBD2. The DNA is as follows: TGTGCCAGCATGGGACTATCCTACGAGCAGTACTTC. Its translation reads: CASMGLSYEQYF.